One and the same sample provided the 29 T cell receptor beta chains below, sequenced in a study of Ad26.COV2.S vaccination and SARS-CoV-2 variants. TCRdb keeps only in-frame clones here, not all; method: immunoSEQ multiplex PCR. The sample has roughly 100,000 clones; around 80% are singletons. The material was peripheral blood, obtained after recovery from COVID-19. The origin of the receptors is a human donor who had recovered from COVID-19.

This rearrangement joins TRBV5-1 to TRBJ1-6; TRBD1 might be the D (6 bases). The CDR3 length is 15 residues. Germline V gene lookup returns CDR1 SGHRS and CDR2 YFSETQ. The germline V and J ends were trimmed by 4 bases and 7 bases, with 15 bases remaining between them. The CDR3 reads CASSAGQILNSPLHF. The CDR3 region has the DNA TGCGCCAGCAGCGCCGGACAGATTTTAAATTCACCCCTCCACTTT. The full variable domain, in which reference TRBV5-1 and TRBJ1-6 provide the parts outside the CDR3, is KAGVTQTPRYLIKTRGQQVTLSCSPISGHRSVSWYQQTPGQGLQFLFEYFSETQRNKGNFPGRFSGRQFSNSRSEMNVSTLELGDSALYLCASSAGQILNSPLHFGNGTRLTVT.

This chain's CDR3 is CASSSQGRGNSPLHF. The CDR3 DNA sequence: TGTGCCAGCAGCTCACAGGGGCGCGGGAATTCACCCCTCCACTTT. The V gene is TRBV11-2, the J gene TRBJ1-6; 7 nucleotides align to TRBD1. The germline gives CDR1 SGHAT, CDR2 FQNNGV. V trimming: 4 bases; J trimming: 7 bases; junction bases outside the gene matches: 7. The CDR3 is made up of 15 amino acids. Filled out from reference TRBV11-2 and TRBJ1-6, the complete variable domain reads EAGVAQSPRYKIIEKRQSVAFWCNPISGHATLYWYQQILGQGPKLLIQFQNNGVVDDSQLPKDRFSAERLKGVDSTLKIQPAKLEDSAVYLCASSSQGRGNSPLHFGNGTRLTVT.

This clone has a handful of counts. This chain joins TRBV2 and TRBJ1-5; D is undetermined. CDR1 is SNHLY and CDR2 is FYNNEI in the germline V gene. V was pared by 5 bases and J by 4 bases, with 9 bases between. The CDR3 loop spans 13 amino acids. The CDR3 bases are TGTGCCAGCAGTCCGGAACTAAATCAGCCCCAGCATTTT. This gives the protein CASSPELNQPQHF. Full variable domain (outside the CDR3, taken from reference TRBV2 and TRBJ1-5): EPEVTQTPSHQVTQMGQEVILRCVPISNHLYFYWYRQILGQKVEFLVSFYNNEISEKSEIFDDQFSVERPDGSNFTLKIRSTKLEDSAMYFCASSPELNQPQHFGDGTRLSIL.

This clone showed up just a few times. CDR3 region: CASSFERSYEQYF. DNA of the CDR3: TGTGCCAGCAGCTTCGAGCGTTCCTACGAGCAGTACTTC. The chain links TRBV5-4 to TRBJ2-7; D is undetermined. The V gene's germline CDR1 is SGHNT and CDR2 YYREEE (reference sequence). V lost 2 bases and J 1 base, leaving 7 bases between the germline ends. This CDR3 has 13 amino acids.

The chain has TRBV4-1 and TRBJ1-1; no firm D call. This CDR3 contains 12 residues. V was trimmed by 3 bases and J by 4 bases, leaving 6 bases between them. Germline values: CDR1 MGHRA, CDR2 YSYEKL. The CDR3 loop is CASSHTFTEAFF. The CDR3 region has the DNA TGCGCCAGCAGCCATACTTTCACTGAAGCTTTCTTT.

The chain has TRBV3-1 (or the pseudogene TRBV3-2) and TRBJ1-2; D ambiguous. This CDR3 region has 11 residues. Trimming removed 0 bases at V and 9 bases at J, with 5 bases between. Germline V gene lookup returns CDR1 LGHDT and CDR2 YNNKEL (reference sequence). CDR3 amino acids: CASSQDTSYTF. As DNA, the CDR3 is TGTGCCAGCAGCCAAGACACGAGCTACACCTTC.

This clone was found a few times. The chain combines TRBV2 with TRBJ1-2; no firm D call. CDR1 is SNHLY, CDR2 FYNNEI, per germline. V was trimmed by 6 bases and J by 2 bases, leaving 13 bases between them. The length of the CDR3 is 14 residues. The CDR3 DNA sequence: TGTGCCAGCAGGGCGAGCCCACGAAACTATGGCTACACCTTC. It codes for CASRASPRNYGYTF.

The chain joins TRBV28 to TRBJ1-4; D uncertain. CDR1 is MDHEN, CDR2 SYDVKM, per germline. Between the trimmed V and J ends, which lost 4 bases and 0 bases, there was a span of 6 bases. CDR3 size: 14 residues. Written as DNA, the CDR3 is TGTGCCAGCAGTTCTGGCTCAACTAATGAAAAACTGTTTTTT. Encoded protein: CASSSGSTNEKLFF.

The gene calls are TRBV28 and TRBJ2-7; the match to TRBD1 covers 9 bases. The CDR3 runs 14 residues. The V gene's germline CDR1 is MDHEN and CDR2 SYDVKM. Germline trimming cut 5 bases from V and 2 bases from J; bases unmatched to any gene: 4. The CDR3 nucleotides are TGTGCCAGCAGTCCGGACAGGGGAACCTACGAGCAGTACTTC. This codes for CASSPDRGTYEQYF.

The rearrangement links TRBV5-6 to TRBJ2-6; TRBD1 matches at 10 bases. The germline CDR1 and CDR2 sequences are SGHDT and YYEEEE. The junction had 4 bases not matched to a gene; V was cut back by 4 bases and J by 6 bases. The CDR3 contains 15 residues. The CDR3 nucleotides are TGTGCCAGCAGCGGACAGGGGGGTGCGGCCAACGTCCTGACTTTC. It translates to CASSGQGGAANVLTF.

The chain joins TRBV6-5 to TRBJ1-1; D is unresolved. This CDR3 region has 11 residues. V was cut by 8 bases and J by 5 bases, with 9 bases left in between. Per the germline V gene, CDR1 is MNHEY and CDR2 is SVGAGI. CDR3 bases: TGTGCCAGCTCTCCTGGAACTGAAGCTTTCTTT. It yields the protein CASSPGTEAFF.

This chain joins TRBV11-2 and TRBJ2-5, with D possibly matching TRBD2 (6 bases). The CDR3 loop spans 12 amino acids. Looked up from germline, CDR1 is SGHAT and CDR2 is FQNNGV. V gave up 8 bases and J gave up 4 bases, with 11 bases separating them. The CDR3 DNA sequence: TGTGCCAGCGGGCGGGGCGGAGAGACCCAGTACTTC. Translated, it gives CASGRGGETQYF.

The chain uses TRBV25-1 and TRBJ2-3; D is possibly TRBD1 (5 bases). This CDR3 comprises 13 residues. V dropped 9 bases and J dropped 1 base, with 11 bases sitting between them. CDR1 is MGHDK and CDR2 is SYGVNS in the germline V gene. DNA for the CDR3: TGTGCCAGGAGTCAGGGTCGCACAGATACGCAGTATTTT. It encodes CARSQGRTDTQYF.

The sample holds a few counts of this clone. This chain connects TRBV18 to TRBJ2-3; 7 bases are a match to TRBD2. The ends lost 5 bases at V and 5 bases at J; junction bases unmatched: 19. The CDR3 runs to 18 residues. Per germline, CDR1 KGHSH and CDR2 LQKENI. The CDR3 here is CASSVLGTGGTSGDTQYF. DNA for the CDR3: TGTGCCAGCTCAGTACTCGGTACGGGGGGTACGTCGGGAGATACGCAGTATTTT.

The rearrangement uses TRBV5-1 and TRBJ1-1, with 8 bases lining up with TRBD1. CDR3 length: 13 amino acids. V was pared by 4 bases and J by 11 bases, with 10 bases of the junction left unmatched. Germline V CDR1 and CDR2: SGHRS, YFSETQ. CDR3 DNA: TGCGCCAGCAGCCCTGGACAGGGTCTGCTGGCTTTCTTT. Its translation: CASSPGQGLLAFF.

The chain joins TRBV2 to TRBJ2-7, with D possibly matching TRBD1 (5 bases). CDR1 and CDR2 from the germline V gene are SNHLY and FYNNEI. The CDR3 spans 13 residues. V gave up 4 bases and J gave up 6 bases, with 13 bases separating them. CDR3: CASSGNRFFEQYF. CDR3 DNA: TGTGCCAGCAGTGGAAACAGGTTTTTCGAGCAGTACTTC.

The V call is TRBV6-6, the J call TRBJ2-7, with a tentative D call TRBD1 (6 bases). Germline CDR1 MNHNY, CDR2 SVGAGI (reference sequence). V was trimmed by 3 bases and J by 3 bases, leaving 12 bases between them. This CDR3 spans 14 amino acids. CDR3 nucleotide sequence: TGTGCCAGCAGTTATGAGCAGGACAGCTACGAGCAGTACTTC. Translation gives CASSYEQDSYEQYF.

This clone appeared once. The chain has TRBV6-6 and TRBJ1-5, with 10 bases matching TRBD1. This CDR3 spans 15 amino acids. Germline CDR1 MNHNY, CDR2 SVGAGI (reference sequence). J was trimmed by 4 bases and V by 4 bases; bases with no gene match: 4. The CDR3 DNA reads TGTGCCAGCAGTTCCCAGGGACAGGGGAATCAGCCCCAGCATTTT. Translated: CASSSQGQGNQPQHF.

The rearrangement uses TRBV19 and TRBJ1-5, with 9 bases fitting TRBD1. V trimming: 9 bases; J trimming: 5 bases; junction bases outside the gene matches: 5. Germline CDR1 is LNHDA and CDR2 is SQIVND (reference sequence). This CDR3 spans 13 amino acids. As DNA, the CDR3 is TGTGCCAGCTCTCGGGACAGGGATCAGCCCCAGCATTTT. Amino acid sequence: CASSRDRDQPQHF.

The chain carries TRBV5-4 and TRBJ2-2, with a possible D match to TRBD2 (6 bases). CDR1 and CDR2 (germline): SGHNT, YYREEE (reference sequence). The CDR3 covers 14 residues. The V gene lost 2 bases and the J gene lost 8 bases, with 13 bases spanning the gap. As DNA, the CDR3 is TGTGCCAGCAGCTTTCAAAGGGAGGCTGGGGAGCTGTTTTTT. Translating gives CASSFQREAGELFF.

This sequence joins TRBV30 and TRBJ2-5; 7 nucleotides match TRBD2. This CDR3 is 16 amino acids long. Germline CDR1 GTSNPN, CDR2 SVGIG (reference sequence). With 1 base clipped from V and 3 bases from J, the junction kept 11 bases outside the gene matches. In nucleotides, the CDR3 is TGTGCCTGGAGTGCTTCCCGACTAGCCCCCGAAGAGACCCAGTACTTC. Encoded protein: CAWSASRLAPEETQYF.

This sequence joins TRBV6-1 and TRBJ1-1; possibly TRBD1 for D (5 bases). The CDR3 has 17 residues. V was cut by 4 bases and J by 3 bases, with 21 bases left in between. CDR1 and CDR2 from the germline V gene are MNHNS and SASEGT. The CDR3: CASSAGSGFVRDTEAFF. CDR3 sequence (DNA): TGTGCCAGCAGTGCGGGGTCAGGGTTCGTAAGGGACACTGAAGCTTTCTTT.

The chain uses TRBV6-6 and TRBJ1-6; 8 nucleotides match TRBD1. This CDR3 is built from 15 residues. J lost 9 bases, V lost 0 bases, and 4 bases had no gene match. The germline V gene encodes CDR1 MNHNY and CDR2 SVGAGI (reference sequence). The chain's CDR3 is CASSYSGTGISPLHF. The CDR3, as DNA: TGTGCCAGCAGTTACTCCGGGACAGGCATTTCACCCCTCCACTTT.

This chain joins TRBV14 and TRBJ2-7, with 7 positions matching TRBD2. Germline assignment: CDR1 SGHDN and CDR2 FVKESK. The CDR3 length is 15 residues. The ends lost 5 bases at V and 1 base at J; junction bases unmatched: 8. The CDR3 nucleotides are TGTGCCAGCAGCTATCAAATCGGGGGGTCCTACGAGCAGTACTTC. Protein: CASSYQIGGSYEQYF.

The chain is built from TRBV19 and TRBJ2-2, with a tentative D call TRBD1 (5 bases). Trimming pared 5 bases from V and 5 bases from J, leaving 12 bases between. Per the germline V gene, CDR1 is LNHDA and CDR2 is SQIVND (reference sequence). The CDR3 is 14 amino acids. Here the CDR3 reads CASSPGRATGELFF. The CDR3 DNA reads TGTGCCAGTAGTCCGGGCAGGGCAACCGGGGAGCTGTTTTTT.

This chain uses TRBV5-4 with TRBJ2-1; 9 positions match TRBD1. The germline gives CDR1 SGHNT, CDR2 YYREEE (reference sequence). The V segment lost 3 bases and the J segment 6 bases; nucleotides outside the gene matches: 7. There are 15 residues in the CDR3. CDR3 DNA sequence: TGTGCCAGCAGCTCTACCGGGACAGGGTTCAATGAGCAGTTCTTC. Translated, it gives CASSSTGTGFNEQFF.

The rearrangement links TRBV19 to TRBJ1-1; possibly TRBD1 for D (5 bases). Germline CDR1 and CDR2: LNHDA and SQIVND (reference sequence). The germline V and J ends were trimmed by 2 bases and 1 base, with 11 bases remaining between them. CDR3 length: 15 residues. The CDR3 DNA is TGTGCCAGTAGTATACGGGGCGGTACGAACACTGAAGCTTTCTTT. Protein: CASSIRGGTNTEAFF.

J is TRBJ1-1 and V is TRBV11-2; weak D call: TRBD1 (5 bases). The germline V gene has CDR1 SGHAT and CDR2 FQNNGV. This CDR3 has 12 residues. V was shortened by 5 bases and J by 6 bases, with 10 bases between the two germline ends. CDR3 amino acids: CASSITGPEAFF. DNA for the CDR3: TGTGCCAGCAGCATAACAGGACCTGAAGCTTTCTTT.

The genes are TRBV7-9 and TRBJ1-1; possible D gene TRBD1, 5 bases. Looked up from germline, CDR1 is SEHNR and CDR2 is FQNEAQ (reference sequence). The V end was cut by 6 bases, the J end by 2 bases, with 10 bases between. The CDR3 totals 13 residues. The DNA of the CDR3 is TGTGCCAGCAGACTTGGGGGAAACACTGAAGCTTTCTTT. Protein: CASRLGGNTEAFF.